The rows below give T cell receptor beta chains drawn from one sample of a study of blood T cell repertoires in COVID-19. TCRdb keeps only in-frame clones here, not all; method: immunoSEQ multiplex PCR. The repertoire holds about 220,000 clones, with 82% as singletons. The sequenced sample consisted of peripheral blood. The receptor source for this set is a woman aged 80 or over with COVID-19, enrolled during active disease. Both conserved end residues are part of each CDR3. Fields, in order: V gene, D gene, J gene, CDR3 protein, CDR3 DNA. A D gene is named only where the DNA matches it firmly.

>TRBV3-1/TRBV3-2|TRBD2|TRBJ2-3
CASSQESSGRVDTQYF
TGTGCCAGCAGCCAAGAGTCGAGCGGGAGAGTAGATACGCAGTATTTT
>TRBV5-1|NA|TRBJ1-5
CASSLSENQPQHF
TGCGCCAGCAGCTTGTCTGAGAATCAGCCCCAGCATTTT
>TRBV6-5|NA|TRBJ1-5
CASSIIGGAQPQHF
TGTGCCAGCAGTATAATCGGGGGGGCTCAGCCCCAGCATTTT
>TRBV5-1|TRBD1|TRBJ1-2
CASSWTGDMNYGYTF
TGCGCCAGCAGCTGGACAGGGGATATGAACTATGGCTACACCTTC
>TRBV27|NA|TRBJ1-6
CASSSFVRGSLHF
TGTGCCAGCAGTTCGTTCGTAAGGGGATCCCTCCACTTT
>TRBV5-1|TRBD2|TRBJ2-3
CASRRTSGGSTDTQYF
TGCGCCAGCAGGCGGACTAGCGGGGGTAGCACAGATACGCAGTATTTT
>TRBV28|NA|TRBJ1-2
CASSSTTYGYTF
TGTGCCAGCAGTTCAACTACCTATGGCTACACCTTC
>TRBV6-6|TRBD1|TRBJ1-5
CASRTGTVNQPQHF
TGTGCCAGCAGGACCGGGACAGTAAATCAGCCCCAGCATTTT
>TRBV29-1|NA|TRBJ2-2
CSVVWVPSGELFF
TGCAGCGTTGTGTGGGTCCCTAGCGGGGAGCTGTTTTTT
>TRBV12-5|TRBD1|TRBJ2-7
CASVRDRTPEQYF
TGTGCTAGTGTCCGGGACAGGACACCCGAGCAGTACTTC